This T cell receptor beta chain was recorded in a study of OX40 agonist ivuxolimab in advanced cancers. Trimming at V came to 4 bases and at J to 3 bases, leaving 6 bases not matched to a gene. The CDR3 extends over 15 amino acids. Germline CDR1 reads ENHRY; CDR2 reads SYGVKD. TCRdb's copy holds only in-frame clones and misses some; the assay was immunoSEQ multiplex PCR. The table lists about 73,000 clones, about nine tenths of them singletons. This clonotype was obtained from an adult with an advanced solid tumor such as melanoma, head and neck, liver or kidney cancer. This chain links TRBV10-3 with TRBJ1-1; 9 nucleotides match TRBD1. The sample was CD4+ or CD8+ T cells sorted from blood, taken in a trial of the OX40 agonist ivuxolimab. The CDR3 sequence: CAISGTGVEDTEAFF. DNA of the CDR3: TGTGCCATCAGTGGGACAGGGGTTGAGGACACTGAAGCTTTCTTT.